The present T cell receptor (beta chain) was sequenced within a study of T cells after yellow fever vaccination. TCRdb re-called the 5' RACE reads through MiXCR, storing one row per CDR3 protein. The sample lists hundreds of thousands of distinct CDR3 sequences, about 13% occurring once. Here the sequenced sample was PBMCs, taken on the day of the yellow fever booster vaccination. The origin of this receptor is a young man who received the YFV17D yellow fever vaccine.

This CDR3 is CASGGARTQYF. DNA of the CDR3: TGTGCCTCCGGAGGGGCGAGGACCCAGTACTTC. This chain connects TRBV6-2 or TRBV6-3 to TRBJ2-5; possibly TRBD2 for D (6 bases). The CDR3 loop spans 11 amino acids. V shed 11 bases and J shed 7 bases, with 14 bases lying between them. Per the germline V gene, CDR1 is MNHEY and CDR2 is SVGEGT.